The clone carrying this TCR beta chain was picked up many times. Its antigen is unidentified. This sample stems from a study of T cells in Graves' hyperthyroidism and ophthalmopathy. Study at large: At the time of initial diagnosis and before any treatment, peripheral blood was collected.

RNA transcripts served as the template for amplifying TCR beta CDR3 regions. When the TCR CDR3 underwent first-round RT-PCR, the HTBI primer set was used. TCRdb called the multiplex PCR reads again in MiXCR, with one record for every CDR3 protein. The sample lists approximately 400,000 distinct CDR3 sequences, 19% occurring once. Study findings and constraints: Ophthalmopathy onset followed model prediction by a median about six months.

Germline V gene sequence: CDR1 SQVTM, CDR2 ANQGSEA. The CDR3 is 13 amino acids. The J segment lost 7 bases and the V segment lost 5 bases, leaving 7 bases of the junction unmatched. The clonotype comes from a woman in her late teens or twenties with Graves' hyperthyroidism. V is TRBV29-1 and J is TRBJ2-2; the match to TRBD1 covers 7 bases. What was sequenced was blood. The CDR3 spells CSVTLTGFGELFF. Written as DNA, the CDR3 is TGCAGCGTTACACTGACAGGGTTCGGGGAGCTGTTTTTT.